The 24 T cell receptor beta chains below were found in one sample sequenced in a study of T cells expressing NK-cell markers. TCRdb reanalyzed the 5' RACE reads, giving one entry per CDR3 protein sequence and no DNA. Found here are 350,000 to 400,000 distinct CDR3 sequences; the top ten clones hold over 8.5%. Sequences were obtained from blood T cells: a sorted CD56 or NKG2C T cell subset, CD4+ or CD8+ T cells, or bulk PBMC T cells (not recorded which). Receptors were obtained from a woman in her forties or fifties in good health.

V usage is TRBV12-3 or TRBV12-4 and J usage is TRBJ2-5. The CDR3 contains 11 residues. CDR3 region: CASSLDGVQYF.

The chain uses TRBV2 and TRBJ2-1; the TRBD2 assignment by TCRdb is unverifiable without DNA. This CDR3 region has 17 residues. Germline CDR1 SNHLY, CDR2 FYNNEI. This CDR3 is CASSFYGTQSSYNEQFF.

The V and J genes are TRBV27 and TRBJ2-1; TCRdb picks TRBD1, but there is no DNA to check that call. CDR1 MNHEY and CDR2 SMNVEV come from the germline V gene (reference sequence). The CDR3 extends over 14 amino acids. The CDR3 protein is CASSYRGYYNEQFF.

This chain joins TRBV6-5 and TRBJ2-7; the TRBD2 assignment by TCRdb is unverifiable without DNA. The germline V gene encodes CDR1 MNHEY and CDR2 SVGAGI. This CDR3 comprises 14 residues. The CDR3 loop is CASTVRGPPYEQYF.

This sequence joins TRBV6-1 and TRBJ1-5. Germline CDR1 MNHNS, CDR2 SASEGT. This CDR3 is built from 15 residues. CDR3 region: CASSDRWGSNQPQHF.

The chain links TRBV6-2 or TRBV6-3 to TRBJ1-5; without DNA, the TCRdb call of TRBD1 cannot be checked. Per the germline V gene, CDR1 is MNHEY and CDR2 is SVGEGT. This CDR3 has 15 amino acids. This CDR3 reads CASSYDRDLIQPQHF.

The chain is built from TRBV7-8 and TRBJ2-5; the D gene TCRdb calls, TRBD2, cannot be checked with no DNA. Germline values: CDR1 SGHVS, CDR2 FQNEAQ. CDR3 length: 16 amino acids. The CDR3 protein is CASSLVWSGPRETQYF.

The CDR3 protein is CASSQGASLDGYTF. The chain carries TRBV3-1 and TRBJ1-2. The length of the CDR3 is 14 residues. Germline-derived CDR1 and CDR2 are LGHDT and YNNKEL (reference sequence).

This sequence joins TRBV7-9 and TRBJ1-1; the TCRdb call, TRBD1, lacks DNA for checking. The CDR3 has 16 amino acids. In germline, CDR1 is SEHNR, CDR2 FQNEAQ (reference sequence). The CDR3: CASSLVGHDMNTEAFF.

This chain links TRBV6-1 with TRBJ2-1; TCRdb outputs TRBD2, but without DNA this stays unchecked. Germline lookup yields CDR1 MNHNS and CDR2 SASEGT. The CDR3 loop spans 18 amino acids. The chain's CDR3 is CASSEGRLAGVHRNEQFF.

The rearrangement uses TRBV6-1 and TRBJ2-3; the D call from TCRdb, TRBD2, cannot be confirmed without DNA. The CDR3 loop spans 14 amino acids. Germline V gives CDR1 MNHNS, CDR2 SASEGT. CDR3 loop: CASSALAGTDTQYF.

The rearrangement joins TRBV11-2 to TRBJ2-5; checking the TCRdb D call of TRBD1 is not possible without DNA. The CDR3 loop spans 15 amino acids. Per the germline V gene, CDR1 is SGHAT and CDR2 is FQNNGV. The CDR3 region is CASSFQGGGQETQYF.

This chain links TRBV10-3 with TRBJ2-5; TCRdb calls TRBD2, which cannot be checked without DNA. There are 12 residues in the CDR3. CDR1 is ENHRY, CDR2 SYGVKD, per germline. The CDR3 protein is CAISKAGETQYF.

This chain uses TRBV20-1 with TRBJ1-1. The germline V gene encodes CDR1 DFQATT and CDR2 SNEGSKA (reference sequence). The CDR3 totals 15 residues. CDR3 residues: CSARDLSGMNTEAFF.

The CDR3: CAISVETKNTGELFF. V is TRBV10-3 and J is TRBJ2-2; lacking DNA, the TRBD2 call made by TCRdb goes unchecked. The germline V gene has CDR1 ENHRY and CDR2 SYGVKD. CDR3 size: 15 residues.

The chain has TRBV3-1 and TRBJ2-3; TCRdb names TRBD2, which stays unverified in the absence of DNA. The CDR3 covers 17 residues. Germline V gene sequence: CDR1 LGHDT, CDR2 YNNKEL (reference sequence). CDR3: CASSMGRGGRLTDTQYF.

The chain carries TRBV7-9 and TRBJ2-7; TCRdb gives TRBD2 as the D gene, but with no DNA this cannot be confirmed. Per the germline V gene, CDR1 is SEHNR and CDR2 is FQNEAQ (reference sequence). This CDR3 region has 15 residues. The CDR3 sequence is CASSLGALAAYEQYF. Full variable domain (rest looked up from reference TRBV7-9 and TRBJ2-7): DTGVSQNPRHKITKRGQNVTFRCDPISEHNRLYWYRQTLGQGPEFLTYFQNEAQLEKSRLLSDRFSAERPKGSFSTLEIQRTEQGDSAMYLCASSLGALAAYEQYFGPGTRLTVT.

The gene calls are TRBV27 and TRBJ2-3; there is no DNA to check the TCRdb D call of TRBD1. CDR1 is MNHEY and CDR2 is SMNVEV in the germline V gene (reference sequence). The CDR3 has 15 amino acids. This chain's CDR3 is CASTPGQGRTDTQYF.

The chain combines TRBV29-1 with TRBJ2-1; TCRdb lists TRBD1, though no DNA is available to test this call. CDR3 size: 14 residues. The germline V gene encodes CDR1 SQVTM and CDR2 ANQGSEA. CDR3 sequence reads: CSVPRTGIYNEQFF.

This chain joins TRBV2 and TRBJ2-1; absent DNA, TCRdb's TRBD2 call cannot be checked. Per germline, CDR1 SNHLY and CDR2 FYNNEI. The CDR3 has 12 amino acids. The CDR3 region is CASMGLTNEQFF.

The V and J genes are TRBV30 and TRBJ2-1; lacking DNA, the TRBD2 call made by TCRdb goes unchecked. This CDR3 region has 15 residues. In germline, CDR1 is GTSNPN, CDR2 SVGIG (reference sequence). CDR3 in amino acids: CAWGLGRERYNEQFF.

The chain uses TRBV28 and TRBJ2-5; TCRdb reports TRBD2, a call that lacks DNA to check it against. The CDR3 contains 14 residues. Germline lookup yields CDR1 MDHEN and CDR2 SYDVKM. The CDR3 region is CASMNSGGPETQYF.

The chain couples TRBV12-3 or TRBV12-4 to TRBJ1-5; lacking DNA, the TRBD1 call made by TCRdb goes unchecked. This CDR3 has 15 amino acids. The CDR3 spells CASSGTGVGNQPQHF.

The V and J genes are TRBV15 and TRBJ1-3; TCRdb lists TRBD1, though no DNA is available to test this call. Germline V lookup: CDR1 LNHNV, CDR2 YYDKDF (reference sequence). The CDR3 totals 18 residues. The CDR3 sequence is CATSAKGGQGASGNTIYF.